The 11 T cell receptor beta chains given below trace back to one sample, sequenced in a study of blood T cell repertoires in COVID-19. The data were produced by immunoSEQ multiplex PCR, yet TCRdb's version contains in-frame clones alone and is incomplete. The table lists about 200,000 clones, around 86% of them singletons. Sequencing was performed on peripheral blood. The source of these receptors is a woman of 80 years or more with COVID-19, enrolled during active disease.

This clone was found a few times. The chain employs TRBV2 and TRBJ2-3; TRBD2 might be the D (6 bases). Germline loops: CDR1 SNHLY, CDR2 FYNNEI. The CDR3 contains 12 residues. V lost 3 bases and J lost 14, with 15 bases in between. CDR3 residues: CASSDLGTPSYF. The DNA of the CDR3 is TGTGCCAGCAGTGACCTCGGGACTCCCTCGTATTTT.

The rearrangement links TRBV29-1 to TRBJ1-2; TRBD1 is a possible D gene (5 bases). Trimming shortened V by 3 bases and J by 10 bases, and 15 bases separated the two germline ends. The V gene's germline CDR1 is SQVTM and CDR2 ANQGSEA. The CDR3 runs to 12 residues. The CDR3 spells CSVDGGALDYTF. The CDR3, as DNA: TGCAGCGTTGATGGAGGGGCGCTTGACTACACCTTC.

V and J are TRBV6-5 and TRBJ1-2; TRBD1 agrees at 7 bases. J gave up 7 bases and V 5 bases, and 10 bases lay outside the gene matches. The CDR3 runs 14 residues. Germline loops: CDR1 MNHEY, CDR2 SVGAGI. CDR3 DNA sequence: TGTGCCAGCAGTCTTTCCTCACAGGGGTCTGGCTACACCTTC. Residues: CASSLSSQGSGYTF.

The gene calls are TRBV27 and TRBJ1-2, with D possibly TRBD1 on 5 matching bases. The germline gives CDR1 MNHEY, CDR2 SMNVEV (reference sequence). This CDR3 region has 14 residues. Trimming removed 7 bases from V and 8 bases from J, with 20 bases in between. DNA for the CDR3: TGTGCCAGCACCCTATCTGGGAGGGGAGGAGGCTACACCTTC. It translates to CASTLSGRGGGYTF.

The chain joins TRBV7-8 to TRBJ2-3, with D possibly matching TRBD1 (5 bases). From germline, CDR1 is SGHVS and CDR2 FQNEAQ. The CDR3 spans 17 residues. The germline V and J ends were trimmed by 3 bases and 1 base, with 17 bases remaining between them. CDR3 nucleotide sequence: TGTGCCAGCAGCTTGACCCCTACAGGTGCGGGCACAGATACGCAGTATTTT. Residues: CASSLTPTGAGTDTQYF.

The CDR3 DNA reads TGTGCCAGCAGCCGCGGGGGAGGGAGGACTGAAGCTTTCTTT. This codes for CASSRGGGRTEAFF. This chain joins TRBV5-4 and TRBJ1-1; perhaps TRBD1 as D (5 bases). Germline V gene data show CDR1 as SGHNT and CDR2 as YYREEE (reference sequence). This CDR3 has 14 amino acids. The V end lost 4 bases, the J end lost 5 bases, and 15 bases lay between the germline ends.

V and J are TRBV6-6 and TRBJ1-1; possible D gene TRBD1, 5 bases. This CDR3 has 14 amino acids. The V end was cut by 6 bases, the J end by 4 bases, with 15 bases between. Germline loops: CDR1 MNHNY, CDR2 SVGAGI (reference sequence). CDR3 sequence: CASSLLREGTEAFF. CDR3 nucleotide sequence: TGTGCCAGCAGCTTACTCAGGGAAGGCACTGAAGCTTTCTTT.

V and J are TRBV7-2 and TRBJ1-5; D unclear. V lost 7 bases, J lost 4 bases, and 14 bases lay in between. CDR3 size: 14 residues. In germline, CDR1 is SGHTA, CDR2 FQGNSA. DNA for the CDR3: TGTGCCAGCACTAGTTCCTCAGTTAATCAGCCCCAGCATTTT. Its translation is CASTSSSVNQPQHF.

The chain is built from TRBV27 and TRBJ1-6, with D hard to call. The CDR3 has 12 residues. Germline V gene data show CDR1 as MNHEY and CDR2 as SMNVEV (reference sequence). The germline V and J ends were trimmed by 3 bases and 14 bases, with 11 bases remaining between them. Written as DNA, the CDR3 is TGTGCCAGCAGTTTTCGGGGAGGAGCCCTCCACTTT. Its protein product is CASSFRGGALHF.

The rearrangement uses TRBV30 and TRBJ2-1; 7 bases are a match to TRBD2. V shed 2 bases and J 0 bases; nucleotides not matched to a gene: 16. Germline V gives CDR1 GTSNPN, CDR2 SVGIG (reference sequence). CDR3 length equals 19 residues. CDR3 sequence (DNA): TGTGCCTGGAGTCAGTGGCGACCGGGACTACACCCCTCCTACAATGAGCAGTTCTTC. Protein sequence: CAWSQWRPGLHPSYNEQFF.

This clone came up once. The chain links TRBV24-1 to TRBJ2-3; no reliable D call. The germline V gene encodes CDR1 KGHDR and CDR2 SFDVKD. Trimming cost V 0 bases and J 7 bases, with 4 bases left between them. The CDR3 is 12 residues long. CDR3: CATSDLQYTQYF. In DNA, the CDR3 is TGTGCCACCAGTGATTTGCAATATACGCAGTATTTT.